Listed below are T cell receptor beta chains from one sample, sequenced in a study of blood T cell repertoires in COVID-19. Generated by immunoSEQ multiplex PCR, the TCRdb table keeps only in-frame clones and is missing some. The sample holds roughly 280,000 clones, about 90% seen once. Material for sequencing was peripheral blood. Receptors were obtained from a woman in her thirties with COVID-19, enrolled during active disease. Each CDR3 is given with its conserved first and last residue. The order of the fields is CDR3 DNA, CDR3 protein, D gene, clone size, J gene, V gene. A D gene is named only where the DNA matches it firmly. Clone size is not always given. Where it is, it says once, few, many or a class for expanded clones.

TGTGCCAGCAGTCATCAACAGTACACCGGGGAGCTGTTTTTT	CASSHQQYTGELFF	NA	NA	TRBJ2-2	TRBV28
TGTGCCAGCAGTGAGTCCCCGGGACAGGGAGCGGACGAGCAGTACTTC	CASSESPGQGADEQYF	TRBD1	NA	TRBJ2-7	TRBV6-1
TGTGCCAGCAGCGCCCCCGGCAGGCGTAACTATGGCTACACCTTC	CASSAPGRRNYGYTF	NA	NA	TRBJ1-2	TRBV9
TGTGCCAGCTCACCACAGGGACAGGGCGGAGTAAACATTCAGTACTTC	CASSPQGQGGVNIQYF	TRBD1	NA	TRBJ2-4	TRBV18
TGCGCCAGCAGCCAAGAGTTACAGTTTAGCTATGGCTACACCTTC	CASSQELQFSYGYTF	NA	NA	TRBJ1-2	TRBV4-1
TGTGCCAGCAGCTCGAAGGGGAAGGTATTCTACGAGCAGTACTTC	CASSSKGKVFYEQYF	NA	NA	TRBJ2-7	TRBV6-5
TGTGCCAGCAGCTCCCCTCAGGGTCAGGCGGAAGCTTTCTTT	CASSSPQGQAEAFF	NA	NA	TRBJ1-1	TRBV7-9
TGTGCCAGCAGTTGGGGCGGAGAAGAGCAGTACTTC	CASSWGGEEQYF	NA	NA	TRBJ2-7	TRBV6-5
TGCGCCAGCAGCTGGAGGGGACTAGCGGCCACAGATACGCAGTATTTT	CASSWRGLAATDTQYF	TRBD2	NA	TRBJ2-3	TRBV5-1
TGTGCCAGCAGCCCCCCCGGACAGCGCTCCTACGAGCAGTACTTC	CASSPPGQRSYEQYF	NA	NA	TRBJ2-7	TRBV4-2
TGTGCCAGCAGCTTGTTTGTTTCGGGGGGAGGCACAGATACGCAGTATTTT	CASSLFVSGGGTDTQYF	TRBD2	few	TRBJ2-3	TRBV5-4
TGTGCCAGCAGCGTAGTTAGCGGGGGGTTGGACACCGGGGAGCTGTTTTTT	CASSVVSGGLDTGELFF	TRBD2	NA	TRBJ2-2	TRBV9
TGTGCCAGCAGCCGGGAGGGACAGGGAAACTATGGCTACACCTTC	CASSREGQGNYGYTF	TRBD1	NA	TRBJ1-2	TRBV5-4
TGTGCCAGCTCATCTAGCGGGGGGTACTACGAGCAGTACTTC	CASSSSGGYYEQYF	TRBD2	NA	TRBJ2-7	TRBV18
TGTGCCAGCAGCCCCCCCAGGACTAGCGGCAGCGCCGGGGGTTCCTACAATGAGCAGTTCTTC	CASSPPRTSGSAGGSYNEQFF	TRBD2	NA	TRBJ2-1	TRBV9
TGTGCCAGCAGGGCCGCCTCGACGGGTCAGCCCCAGCATTTT	CASRAASTGQPQHF	NA	NA	TRBJ1-5	TRBV6-5
TGCGCCAGCAGCCAGAGGGGAGGGGATGGCTACACCTTC	CASSQRGGDGYTF	NA	few	TRBJ1-2	TRBV4-1
TGTGCCACCAGTGACCCCTCTCGGGGCGAGCAGTACTTC	CATSDPSRGEQYF	NA	NA	TRBJ2-7	TRBV24-1
TGTGCCACCAGTGATACAGGGGGTGGGAACCACCTTAGCACAGATACGCAGTATTTT	CATSDTGGGNHLSTDTQYF	TRBD1	NA	TRBJ2-3	TRBV24-1
TGTGCCAGCAGCCCCGTAGGGGCCCCCTACAATGAGCAGTTCTTC	CASSPVGAPYNEQFF	NA	NA	TRBJ2-1	TRBV5-6
TGTGCCACCAGTGCGGTGGGGACAGGGGGCACAGATACGCAGTATTTT	CATSAVGTGGTDTQYF	TRBD1	NA	TRBJ2-3	TRBV24-1
TGCAGCGTTGCGCGCTACAATGAGCAGTTCTTC	CSVARYNEQFF	NA	NA	TRBJ2-1	TRBV29-1
TGTGCCAGCAGCTTCGCCCGGGACTATCACAATGAGCAGTTCTTC	CASSFARDYHNEQFF	TRBD2	NA	TRBJ2-1	TRBV6-5
TGTGCCAGTAGTATAGATTGGAGCAATGAGCAGTTCTTC	CASSIDWSNEQFF	NA	NA	TRBJ2-1	TRBV19
TGTGCCAGCAGCTCCACCGGACAGTACGAGCAGTACTTC	CASSSTGQYEQYF	NA	NA	TRBJ2-7	TRBV13
TGTGCCAGCACCGGCGAGGGTGATAATTCACCCCTCCACTTT	CASTGEGDNSPLHF	NA	NA	TRBJ1-6	TRBV2
TGTGCCAGCAGCCCGCTAGGGGGTAGCGGGAGTCGCCCCTACGAGCAGTACTTC	CASSPLGGSGSRPYEQYF	TRBD2	NA	TRBJ2-7	TRBV5-4
TGTGCCAGCAGCCCGACAGGGGGGATTTACAATGAGCAGTTCTTC	CASSPTGGIYNEQFF	TRBD1	NA	TRBJ2-1	TRBV7-3
TGTGCCAGCAACGACAGGCGTTCCTACAATGAGCAGTTCTTC	CASNDRRSYNEQFF	NA	NA	TRBJ2-1	TRBV7-2
TGCGCCAGCAGCTTAGGGATACTAGCGGGAGGCTACGAGCAGTACTTC	CASSLGILAGGYEQYF	TRBD2	NA	TRBJ2-7	TRBV5-1
TGTGCCAGCAGCCCTCGGACTAGCGGGATGAGAGAGCAGTACTTC	CASSPRTSGMREQYF	TRBD2	few	TRBJ2-7	TRBV6-2/TRBV6-3
TGTGCCAGCAGTTACGCGGGACAGGGTTTCGATGAGCAGTTCTTC	CASSYAGQGFDEQFF	TRBD1	NA	TRBJ2-1	TRBV6-5
TGTGCCACCAGTGACTTTAACCAGGGTGGTGAGCAGTTCTTC	CATSDFNQGGEQFF	NA	NA	TRBJ2-1	TRBV24-1
TGTGCCACCAGTGATTCCTTGACAGGGGTAGAGACCCAGTACTTC	CATSDSLTGVETQYF	TRBD1	once	TRBJ2-5	TRBV24-1
TGTGCCAGCAGTTTTAGCGGGAGTGGAACAGATACGCAGTATTTT	CASSFSGSGTDTQYF	TRBD2	NA	TRBJ2-3	TRBV5-4
TGTGCCAGCAGGAGCGGGGTGTCCTACGAGCAGTACTTC	CASRSGVSYEQYF	TRBD2	NA	TRBJ2-7	TRBV12-3/TRBV12-4
TGCGCCAGCAGTACAGGGGGCTACGAGCAGTACTTC	CASSTGGYEQYF	TRBD1	NA	TRBJ2-7	TRBV4-1
TGTGCCAGCAGAAGCCTAGCGGGAGGCCCCGGGGGTCAGTACTTC	CASRSLAGGPGGQYF	TRBD2	few	TRBJ2-7	TRBV6-5
TGTGCCAGCAGCTCGGGAGTTCTATACGAGCAGTACTTC	CASSSGVLYEQYF	NA	once	TRBJ2-7	TRBV7-2